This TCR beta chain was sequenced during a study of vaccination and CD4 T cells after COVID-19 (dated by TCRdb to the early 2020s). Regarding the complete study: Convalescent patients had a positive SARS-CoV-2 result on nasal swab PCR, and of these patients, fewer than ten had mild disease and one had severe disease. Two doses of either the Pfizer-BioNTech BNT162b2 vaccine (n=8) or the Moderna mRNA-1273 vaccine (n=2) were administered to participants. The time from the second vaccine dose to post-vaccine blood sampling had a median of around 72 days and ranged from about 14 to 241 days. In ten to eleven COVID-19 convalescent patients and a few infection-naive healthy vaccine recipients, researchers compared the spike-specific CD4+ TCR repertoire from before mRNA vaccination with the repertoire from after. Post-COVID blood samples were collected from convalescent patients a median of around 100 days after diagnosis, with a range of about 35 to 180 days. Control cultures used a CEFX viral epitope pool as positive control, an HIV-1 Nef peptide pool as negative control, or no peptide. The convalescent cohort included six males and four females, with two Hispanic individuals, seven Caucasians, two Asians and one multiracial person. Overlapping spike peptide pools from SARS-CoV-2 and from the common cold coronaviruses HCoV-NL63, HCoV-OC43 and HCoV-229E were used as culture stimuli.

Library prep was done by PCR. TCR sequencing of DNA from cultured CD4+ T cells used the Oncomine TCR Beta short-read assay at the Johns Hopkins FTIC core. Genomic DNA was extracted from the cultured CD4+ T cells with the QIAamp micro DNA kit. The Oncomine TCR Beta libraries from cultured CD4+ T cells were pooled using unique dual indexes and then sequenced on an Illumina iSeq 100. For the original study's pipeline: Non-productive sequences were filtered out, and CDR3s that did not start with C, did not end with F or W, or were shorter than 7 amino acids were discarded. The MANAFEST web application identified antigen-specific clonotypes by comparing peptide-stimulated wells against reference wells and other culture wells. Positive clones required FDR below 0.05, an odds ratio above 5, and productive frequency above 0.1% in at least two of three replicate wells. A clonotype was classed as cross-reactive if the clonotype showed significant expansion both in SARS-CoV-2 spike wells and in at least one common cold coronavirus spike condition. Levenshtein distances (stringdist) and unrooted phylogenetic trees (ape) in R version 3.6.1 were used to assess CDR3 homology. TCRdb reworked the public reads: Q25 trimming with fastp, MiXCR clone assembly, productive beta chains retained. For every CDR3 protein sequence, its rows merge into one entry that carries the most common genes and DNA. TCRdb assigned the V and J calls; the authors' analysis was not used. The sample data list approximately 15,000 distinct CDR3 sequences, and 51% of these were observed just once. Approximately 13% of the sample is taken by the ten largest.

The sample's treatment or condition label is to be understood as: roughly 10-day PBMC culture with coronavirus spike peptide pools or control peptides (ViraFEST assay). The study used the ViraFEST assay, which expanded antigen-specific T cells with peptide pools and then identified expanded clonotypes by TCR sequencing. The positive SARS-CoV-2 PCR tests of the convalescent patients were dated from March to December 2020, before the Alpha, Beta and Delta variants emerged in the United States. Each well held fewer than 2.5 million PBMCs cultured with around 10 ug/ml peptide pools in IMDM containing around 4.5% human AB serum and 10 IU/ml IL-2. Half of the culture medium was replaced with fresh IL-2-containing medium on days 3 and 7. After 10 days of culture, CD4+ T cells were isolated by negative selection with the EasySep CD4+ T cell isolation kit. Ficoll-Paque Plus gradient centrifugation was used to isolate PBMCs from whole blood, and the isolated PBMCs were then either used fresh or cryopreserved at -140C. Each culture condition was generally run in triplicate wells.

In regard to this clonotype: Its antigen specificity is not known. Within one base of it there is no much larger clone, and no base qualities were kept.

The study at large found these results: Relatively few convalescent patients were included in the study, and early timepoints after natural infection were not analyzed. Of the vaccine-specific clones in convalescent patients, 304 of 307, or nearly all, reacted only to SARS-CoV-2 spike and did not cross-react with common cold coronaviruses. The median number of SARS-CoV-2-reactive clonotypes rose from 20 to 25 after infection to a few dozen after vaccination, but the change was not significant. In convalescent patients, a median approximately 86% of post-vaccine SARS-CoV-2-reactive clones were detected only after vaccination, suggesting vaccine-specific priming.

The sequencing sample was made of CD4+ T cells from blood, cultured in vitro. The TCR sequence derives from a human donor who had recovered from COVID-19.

The CDR3 amino acid sequence is: CSARDYWTSGTYEQYF. The DNA is as follows: TGCAGTGCTAGAGATTATTGGACTAGCGGGACGTACGAGCAGTACTTC. The chain is made from TRBV20-1 and TRBJ2-7, with 12 bases in between that match TRBD2. Reading from cysteine to phenylalanine, the CDR3 counts 16 amino acids. Left in the record is the CDR3 DNA by itself, 48 bases read in frame from the first base. Compared with germline, V lacks 0 bases and J lacks 4 bases; bases without a gene match: 7. CDR1 and CDR2 were assigned from the germline V gene (reference sequence) as DFQATT and SNEGSKA.